This TCR beta chain comes out of a study of CD8+CD57+ T cells in acquired aplastic anemia. Overall study results and limits: Both patients and controls carried the same twenty-nine CD8+ CDR3 sequences.

Profiling of TCR beta VDJ combinations and CDR3 sequences used genomic DNA as template. Via MiXCR, TCRdb re-called the reads, giving one row per CDR3 protein. The sample holds roughly 420,000 distinct CDR3 sequences, around 72% seen once. A note on this clonotype: Its antigen is undetermined.

CDR3 size: 12 residues. The V and J ends lost 8 bases and 3 bases respectively, with 10 bases between them. Germline CDR1 LNHDA, CDR2 SQIVND (reference sequence). The rearrangement links TRBV19 to TRBJ1-1; D not resolved. This clonotype was sampled from a human donor in good health, serving as a control. Source material: sorted CD4+, CD8+, or CD8+CD57+ T cells (not recorded which) from PBMCs. Here the CDR3 reads CASFSGYTEAFF. The CDR3 DNA is TGTGCCAGTTTTTCGGGATACACTGAAGCTTTCTTT.